This T cell receptor (beta chain) stems from a study of blood T cell repertoires in COVID-19. Study background: Acute and convalescent COVID-19 samples came from the United States, Italy and Spain.

The protocol was immunoSEQ multiplex PCR, while the TCRdb copy is restricted to in-frame clones and leaves out a portion. The table has under 250,000 clones, 75% to 90% seen once; the top ten hold 5.5% to 6.5%. This clone was seen repeatedly, ten times or more. The length of the CDR3 is 12 residues. Trimming took off 4 bases at V and 2 bases at J, with 3 bases between the two ends. The germline gives CDR1 MNHNY, CDR2 SVGAGI (reference sequence). The specimen was peripheral blood. V gene TRBV6-6 combines with J gene TRBJ1-5; D is undetermined. The TCR sequence derives from a man in his sixties who had recovered from COVID-19. The CDR3 sequence: CASSFGNQPQHF. The CDR3 DNA sequence: TGTGCCAGCAGTTTCGGCAATCAGCCCCAGCATTTT.